This is a list of T cell receptor beta chains from one sample in a study of T cells in Graves' hyperthyroidism and ophthalmopathy. TCRdb recomputed calls from the multiplex PCR reads with MiXCR, one row per CDR3 protein. This table holds about 570,000 distinct CDR3 sequences, roughly 50% found once. Input material: peripheral blood or thyroid tissue (not recorded which). The receptors here all came from an adult woman with Graves' disease, either hyperthyroidism or ophthalmopathy (not recorded which). Each CDR3 is given with its conserved first and last residue.

v_call: TRBV4-1; cdr3_aa: CASSQRTGFSTDTQYF
v_call: TRBV7-3; cdr3_aa: CASSAQRGEGYTF
v_call: TRBV12-3/TRBV12-4; cdr3_aa: CASSPLAGSYEQYF
v_call: TRBV10-3; cdr3_aa: CAISEAASNEQYF
v_call: TRBV20-1; cdr3_aa: CSAGDEVGNTIYF
v_call: TRBV6-5; cdr3_aa: CASSPGSFSGELFF
v_call: TRBV2; cdr3_aa: CASSKDGGDNQPQHF
v_call: TRBV7-9; cdr3_aa: CASSLLYSGSNNEQFF
v_call: TRBV6-5; cdr3_aa: CASSVGTGALYGYTIYF
v_call: TRBV29-1; cdr3_aa: CSVERGGVDYGYTF
v_call: TRBV7-9; cdr3_aa: CASSAGRNNQPQHF
v_call: TRBV28; cdr3_aa: CASRGWKDYGYTF
v_call: TRBV29-1; cdr3_aa: CSVRRSTGGGEQYF
v_call: TRBV6-1; cdr3_aa: CASSATVRGYTF
v_call: TRBV6-1; cdr3_aa: CASRFAYEQYF
v_call: TRBV2; cdr3_aa: CASLEALAGYGETQYF
v_call: TRBV20-1; cdr3_aa: CSGGSAELHSNQPQHF
v_call: TRBV4-1; cdr3_aa: CASSQVVTQETQYF
v_call: TRBV7-2; cdr3_aa: CASSLDAGRSEAFF
v_call: TRBV2; cdr3_aa: CASSESDVDGGELFF
v_call: TRBV7-2; cdr3_aa: CASSLRQGAGNGYTF
v_call: TRBV7-2; cdr3_aa: CAISLPHGTGVHEAFF
v_call: TRBV25-1; cdr3_aa: CASSGLTRQESHNSPLHF
v_call: TRBV3-1; cdr3_aa: CANSQDILAVEYF
v_call: TRBV29-1; cdr3_aa: CSAREGGNEQYF
v_call: TRBV20-1; cdr3_aa: CSATRTSGVSYEQYF
v_call: TRBV6-1; cdr3_aa: CASSEFGLESEEQYF
v_call: TRBV5-1; cdr3_aa: CASAPLSRSGPQHF
v_call: TRBV5-1; cdr3_aa: CASSSSRGTHEQYF
v_call: TRBV6-5; cdr3_aa: CASSEWGAENTGELFF
v_call: TRBV7-9; cdr3_aa: CASSLIGGDRDYEQYF
v_call: TRBV6-1; cdr3_aa: CASSTGQKNQPQHF
v_call: TRBV4-1; cdr3_aa: CASSPQGGFTGELFF
v_call: TRBV20-1; cdr3_aa: CSARGDPDQPQHF
v_call: TRBV7-2; cdr3_aa: CARAEGNFNQPQHF
v_call: TRBV10-3; cdr3_aa: CAIRNGQGIDEQYF
v_call: TRBV7-8; cdr3_aa: CASSSGPSGYEQYF
v_call: TRBV10-3; cdr3_aa: CAISGALAEYPTDTQYF
v_call: TRBV2; cdr3_aa: CASSDVVQETQYF
v_call: TRBV20-1; cdr3_aa: CSAGRQGERTQYF